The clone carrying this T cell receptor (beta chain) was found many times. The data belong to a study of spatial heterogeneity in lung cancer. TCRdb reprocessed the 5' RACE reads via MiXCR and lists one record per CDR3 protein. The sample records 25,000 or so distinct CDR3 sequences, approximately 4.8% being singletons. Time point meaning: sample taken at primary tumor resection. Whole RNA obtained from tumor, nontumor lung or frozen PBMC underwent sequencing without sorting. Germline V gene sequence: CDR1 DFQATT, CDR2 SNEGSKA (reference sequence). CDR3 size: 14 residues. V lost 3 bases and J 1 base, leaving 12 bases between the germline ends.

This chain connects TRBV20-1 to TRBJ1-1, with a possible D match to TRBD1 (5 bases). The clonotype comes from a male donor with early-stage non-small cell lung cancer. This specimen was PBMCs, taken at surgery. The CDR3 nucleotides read TGCAGTGCTAGTAGGGGCAACCAGAACACTGAAGCTTTCTTT. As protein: CSASRGNQNTEAFF.